The present T cell receptor (beta chain) was sequenced within a study of Graves' ophthalmopathy and Graves' hyperthyroidism. Study results and limitations: Ophthalmopathy could be told apart from stable hyperthyroidism by a 13-signature model (about 90% sensitivity, 80% to 84% specificity). Most expanded clonotypes from thyroid (those above 0.001 frequency) were also found in blood. Forecasting of ophthalmopathy progression by the model achieved about 69% sensitivity and more than 72% specificity.

This clonotype was recorded at least ten times. The antigen remains undetermined. Orbital computed tomography, together with clinical symptoms, serum thyroxine, TRAb and thyroid ultrasound, was used for diagnosis. CDR3 size: 11 residues. Per the germline V gene, CDR1 is SNHLY and CDR2 is FYNNEI. Trimming at V came to 2 bases and at J to 12 bases, leaving 4 bases not matched to a gene. Amplification from RNA transcripts yielded the TCR beta CDR3 regions. The library came from an HTBI-primed first-round RT-PCR and a second-round multiplex PCR. TCRdb re-analysed the multiplex PCR reads in MiXCR, keeping a single row per CDR3 protein. The sample holds a few hundred thousand distinct CDR3 sequences; roughly 15% are singletons and the top ten take 2.4%.

The sample comprised peripheral blood. The receptor was isolated from an adult woman with stable Graves' hyperthyroidism. The rearrangement joins TRBV2 to TRBJ2-7, with 7 positions matching TRBD1. CDR3 DNA sequence: TGTGCCAGCAGTGAAACAGGGGATCGGTACTTC. This encodes CASSETGDRYF.